Sequencing of this TCR beta chain was carried out in a study of siplizumab effects on memory and regulatory T cells (dated by TCRdb to between 2018 and 2020). Turning to the overall study: The effect of the anti-CD2 antibody siplizumab on alloreactive T-cell subsets was examined in allogeneic mixed lymphocyte reactions constructed from human PBMCs. The paper as a whole reports these results and caveats: Roughly 75-97% of proliferating CD4+ or CD8+ clones could not be assigned a naive or memory phenotype. Whether proliferating Tregs from siplizumab cultures were suppressive was not functionally confirmed. Among mappable alloreactive CD4+ clones, the Treg-derived fraction averaged about 70% with siplizumab versus 26.9% in control reactions. Siplizumab significantly lowered the cumulative frequency of alloreactive sequences that could be traced to unstimulated CD4+ memory T cells. Greater diversity appeared to be present in unstimulated naive T cells than in memory T cells, and a substantial contribution to the alloresponse seemed to be made by naive cells. Because sequences below about 10^-5 frequency were poorly captured, only a minor fraction of alloreactive clones could be mapped to unstimulated subsets.

Sorted unstimulated T cells, along with proliferating T cells recovered from mixed lymphocyte reactions, underwent TCRbeta CDR3 sequencing. Fresh whole blood from some eleven HLA-typed healthy donors was used to isolate PBMCs. To map where alloreactive clones came from, CD4+ non-regulatory T cells in the unstimulated state were FACS-sorted. Details on this clone: It lacks a known antigen. No base-level quality is on record; no much larger clone is a single base apart.

The library came from the immunoSEQ multiplex PCR assay. Around 92,000 TCR templates per sample were assayed by the deep sequencing platform. Genomic DNA extracted from sorted T cells was used for TCRbeta CDR3 sequencing. In the original analysis: The R programming language was used for the clonal analysis of the TCRbeta CDR3 data. Comparing unstimulated samples against CFSE-low samples taken after the reaction was how alloreactive CD4+ and CD8+ clones were defined. Regulatory or non-regulatory origin of alloreactive CD4+ clones was assigned by matching sequences to the sorted unstimulated Treg and non-Treg repertoires. Sourced from immuneACCESS, this table was stored by TCRdb with only in-frame sequences that have V and J called. A share of the clones is absent; for the studies checked, an unresolved V gene accounts for under half, and the remainder has no known explanation. From that table come the V and J calls and clone size; the DNA was used to work out D and trimming. This sample lists about 94,000 clones; 94% were detected once. The ten most abundant clones make up over 0.25% of the sample.

CDR1 and CDR2 (SGHVS, FNYEAQ) derive from the germline V gene. Trimming costs V 1 base and J 10 bases, and their ends lie 11 bases apart. From its cysteine to its phenylalanine, the CDR3 spans 13 amino acids. Only the CDR3 DNA stays, 39 bases, in frame from base 1. The clonotype originates from a human donor in good health. Material: non-Treg CD4+ T cells sorted from blood. Explained via the paper, the cell subset or site label denotes: FACS-sorted unstimulated CD4+ non-regulatory T cells. This chain is built from TRBV7-6 and TRBJ1-5; the D gene lacks a confident call. The sequenced DNA: TGTGCCAGCAGCTTAGTGGGAGACGAACCCCAGCATTTT. Its protein reads: CASSLVGDEPQHF.